This T cell receptor (beta chain) was sequenced in a study of blood T cell repertoires in COVID-19. Study background: Both acute and convalescent COVID-19 samples were obtained from the United States, Italy and Spain. Sample material is recorded as cDNA or gDNA derived from T cells, B-cell-depleted T cells, or PBMCs.

Original processing methods: Counts of nucleated cells, estimated from reference gene primer amplification, were obtained. Sequenced by immunoSEQ multiplex PCR; TCRdb stores in-frame clones only, minus some. V and J calls and clone size follow that table, whereas D and trimming were derived from the DNA. The sample shows some 77,000 clones, about 83% of them seen only once. Trimming took 3 bases from V and 3 from J, leaving 8 bases between them. Germline V lookup: CDR1 SGHTA, CDR2 FQGTGA. The CDR3 has 13 amino acids. The specimen sequenced was peripheral blood. The chain combines TRBV7-3 with TRBJ1-1, with D maybe TRBD1 (5 bases). The receptor comes from a man aged 25-45 years with acute or convalescent COVID-19. DNA for the CDR3: TGTGCCAGCAGCTTTCTAGGGGACACTGAAGCTTTCTTT. The encoded protein is CASSFLGDTEAFF.